The 30 T cell receptor beta chains in this list originate from one sample, sequenced in a study of blood T cell repertoires in COVID-19. Assay used: immunoSEQ multiplex PCR; TCRdb lists only in-frame clones, some missing. Of 310,000 or so clones detected, just over 85% appear once; the ten largest clones hold over 9.5%. Material: PBMCs or T cells enriched from blood (not recorded which). The receptors here all came from a woman younger than 30 who had recovered from COVID-19.

The CDR3 nucleotides are TGCGCCAGCAGCCAAGAAAATCTAGCGGGAGACTACGAGCAGTACTTC. Translated: CASSQENLAGDYEQYF. The gene calls are TRBV4-1 and TRBJ2-7; 10 nucleotides line up with TRBD2. Germline CDR1 is MGHRA and CDR2 is YSYEKL. The CDR3 contains 16 residues. J gave up 3 bases and V 0 bases, and 5 bases lay outside the gene matches.

In its sample, this clone was seen once. This sequence joins TRBV6-1 and TRBJ1-1; perhaps TRBD1 as D (5 bases). V was clipped by 0 bases and J by 0 bases, with 8 bases between them. Germline V CDR1 and CDR2: MNHNS, SASEGT. The CDR3 is 15 amino acids. CDR3 protein: CASSEAGAMNTEAFF. The DNA of the CDR3 is TGTGCCAGCAGTGAAGCAGGGGCCATGAACACTGAAGCTTTCTTT.

The rearrangement uses TRBV4-1 and TRBJ2-1, with D maybe TRBD1 (6 bases). Trimming took 1 base from V and 4 from J, leaving 14 bases between them. The CDR3 contains 16 residues. CDR1 MGHRA and CDR2 YSYEKL come from the germline V gene. The CDR3 protein is CASSQVTGQIYNEQFF. The CDR3 DNA follows: TGCGCCAGCAGCCAAGTTACCGGACAGATATACAATGAGCAGTTCTTC.

The rearrangement links TRBV7-3 to TRBJ2-7, with 8 bases matching TRBD2. V lost 5 bases, J lost 7 bases, and 13 bases stayed unmatched. The CDR3 is 15 amino acids. CDR1 is SGHTA, CDR2 FQGTGA, per germline. CDR3 in amino acids: CASSPSREGRGEQYF. For the CDR3, the DNA is TGTGCCAGCAGCCCTTCCCGGGAGGGCCGAGGAGAGCAGTACTTC.

The rearrangement uses TRBV23-1 and TRBJ1-1; 10 bases fit TRBD1. TRBV23-1 is reported as an ORF; its role is uncertain. Trimming took 6 bases from V and 0 from J; bases not matched to a gene: 7. The CDR3 is made up of 16 amino acids. The CDR3, as DNA: TGCGCCAGCAGCATGCCGGGACAGGGGATGAACACTGAAGCTTTCTTT. As protein: CASSMPGQGMNTEAFF.

The rearrangement joins TRBV7-6 to TRBJ1-1; D remains unclear. This CDR3 has 14 residues. Between the trimmed V and J ends, which lost 2 bases and 1 base, there was a span of 8 bases. Germline assignment: CDR1 SGHVS and CDR2 FNYEAQ. Here the CDR3 DNA reads TGTGCCAGCAGCTTATCGGAGGGGAACACTGAAGCTTTCTTT. This sequence encodes CASSLSEGNTEAFF.

V usage is TRBV5-1 and J usage is TRBJ1-2, with TRBD1 matching 9 bases. Per the germline V gene, CDR1 is SGHRS and CDR2 is YFSETQ. There are 16 residues in the CDR3. J lost 8 bases, V lost 0 bases, and 11 bases had no gene match. As DNA, the CDR3 is TGCGCCAGCAGCTTGGTAGGGGACAGGGACTTAAGAGGCTACACCTTC. It encodes CASSLVGDRDLRGYTF.

The genes are TRBV6-1 and TRBJ2-7, with D unclear. The germline V gene has CDR1 MNHNS and CDR2 SASEGT. Trimming took 2 bases from V and 5 from J, leaving 10 bases between them. The CDR3 runs 13 residues. CDR3 in DNA: TGTGCCAGCAGTGAAACGTATGAGGACGAGCAGTACTTC. Amino acid sequence: CASSETYEDEQYF.

The gene calls are TRBV15 and TRBJ1-2; D may be TRBD1 (5 bases). Looked up from germline, CDR1 is LNHNV and CDR2 is YYDKDF (reference sequence). This CDR3 spans 14 amino acids. V gave up 0 bases and J gave up 5 bases, with 10 bases separating them. The CDR3 protein is CATSRDRRGYGYTF. CDR3 in DNA: TGTGCCACCAGCAGAGATCGGAGGGGATATGGCTACACCTTC.

V is TRBV18 and J is TRBJ1-2; 8 nucleotides agree with TRBD1. CDR1 and CDR2 from the germline V gene are KGHSH and LQKENI. V lost 6 bases to trimming and J lost 7 bases; unmatched junction nucleotides: 13. This CDR3 is 15 amino acids long. As DNA, the CDR3 is TGTGCCAGCTCCCAAGGAGGACAGGGATACAGTGGCTACACCTTC. Protein product: CASSQGGQGYSGYTF.

V and J are TRBV18 and TRBJ2-3, with TRBD2 matching 13 bases. Losses at the gene ends were 0 bases for V and 6 bases for J; bases not matched to a gene: 6. CDR3 length equals 17 residues. Germline loops: CDR1 KGHSH, CDR2 LQKENI. CDR3 coding DNA: TGTGCCAGCTCACCACCGGGACTAGCGGGATCAGGGGATACGCAGTATTTT. It codes for CASSPPGLAGSGDTQYF.

This chain joins TRBV5-1 and TRBJ1-3; 11 bases agree with TRBD1. Trimming at V came to 0 bases and at J to 2 bases, leaving 1 base not matched to a gene. This CDR3 has 16 residues. Germline V CDR1 and CDR2: SGHRS, YFSETQ. The chain's CDR3 is CASSLGTGGAGNTIYF. As DNA, the CDR3 is TGCGCCAGCAGCTTGGGGACAGGGGGCGCTGGAAACACCATATATTTT.

The chain couples TRBV30 to TRBJ1-2; no clear D gene. The CDR3 runs 12 residues. The germline V and J ends were trimmed by 0 bases and 8 bases, with 10 bases remaining between them. The germline CDR1 and CDR2 sequences are GTSNPN and SVGIG (reference sequence). The CDR3 DNA reads TGTGCCTGGAGTGTACGAGGGATAGGCTACACCTTC. This codes for CAWSVRGIGYTF.

V usage is TRBV6-5 and J usage is TRBJ2-3; 7 bases are shared with TRBD1. The CDR3 consists of 14 residues. Trimming removed 4 bases from V and 3 bases from J; junction bases left unmatched: 4. From germline, CDR1 is MNHEY and CDR2 SVGAGI. For the CDR3, the DNA is TGTGCCAGCAGTTCCGAGGGGGCAACAGATACGCAGTATTTT. Protein: CASSSEGATDTQYF.

The chain joins TRBV5-1 to TRBJ1-1; D unresolved. CDR1 SGHRS and CDR2 YFSETQ come from the germline V gene. Trimming took off 5 bases at V and 0 bases at J, with 8 bases between the two ends. The CDR3 length is 13 residues. Here the CDR3 reads CASSAGLNTEAFF. In DNA form, the CDR3 reads TGCGCCAGCAGTGCGGGCTTGAACACTGAAGCTTTCTTT. The full variable domain, rest sourced from reference TRBV5-1 and TRBJ1-1, is KAGVTQTPRYLIKTRGQQVTLSCSPISGHRSVSWYQQTPGQGLQFLFEYFSETQRNKGNFPGRFSGRQFSNSRSEMNVSTLELGDSALYLCASSAGLNTEAFFGQGTRLTVV.

This chain connects TRBV7-2 to TRBJ1-2; 9 bases match TRBD1. This CDR3 contains 17 residues. V lost 3 bases to trimming and J lost 4 bases; unmatched junction nucleotides: 12. The V gene's germline CDR1 is SGHTA and CDR2 FQGNSA. The CDR3 DNA sequence: TGTGCCAGCAGCTTCACAGGGGGCGGGAATCTTATCTATGGCTACACCTTC. Protein: CASSFTGGGNLIYGYTF.

V and J are TRBV7-2 and TRBJ1-5; D uncertain. Germline CDR1 reads SGHTA; CDR2 reads FQGNSA. With 0 bases removed from V and 6 bases from J, the gap between germline ends came to 9 bases. The CDR3 spans 14 residues. The CDR3 loop reads CASSLAEGSQPQHF. CDR3 in DNA: TGTGCCAGCAGCTTAGCGGAGGGAAGTCAGCCCCAGCATTTT.

V is TRBV7-9 and J is TRBJ2-2; the D gene is possibly TRBD2 (6 bases). This CDR3 comprises 15 residues. Germline values: CDR1 SEHNR, CDR2 FQNEAQ (reference sequence). The ends were cut back, 4 bases at V and 5 bases at J, with 14 bases in the middle. CDR3 in amino acids: CASSSSSERTGELFF. Here the CDR3 DNA reads TGTGCCAGCAGCTCTTCTAGCGAGAGGACCGGGGAGCTGTTTTTT. Supplemented by reference TRBV7-9 and TRBJ2-2, the full variable domain reads DTGVSQNPRHKITKRGQNVTFRCDPISEHNRLYWYRQTLGQGPEFLTYFQNEAQLEKSRLLSDRFSAERPKGSFSTLEIQRTEQGDSAMYLCASSSSSERTGELFFGEGSRLTVL.

The CDR3 reads CASSLGPEGGYTEAFF. The CDR3 DNA is TGTGCCAGCAGCTTGGGGCCCGAGGGGGGGTACACTGAAGCTTTCTTT. The V call is TRBV5-8, the J call TRBJ1-1, with a possible D match to TRBD1 (6 bases). CDR1 is SGHTS, CDR2 YDEGEE, per germline. This CDR3 is 16 amino acids long. V was clipped by 0 bases and J by 3 bases, with 15 bases between them.

This clone was picked up one time. The chain employs TRBV28 and TRBJ1-6; D might be TRBD1 (6 bases). V shed 2 bases and J shed 5 bases, with 10 bases lying between them. The CDR3 has 15 residues. CDR1 and CDR2 (germline): MDHEN, SYDVKM. The CDR3 region is CASSLITGNNSPLHF. DNA for the CDR3: TGTGCCAGCAGTTTAATAACAGGGAATAATTCACCCCTCCACTTT.

The rearrangement uses TRBV12-3 or TRBV12-4 and TRBJ1-1; TRBD1 aligns across 7 bases. CDR3 length: 13 amino acids. Trimming cost V 5 bases and J 6 bases; bases outside gene matches: 6. This CDR3 reads CASSRQGGAEAFF. CDR3 sequence (DNA): TGTGCCAGCAGTCGACAGGGAGGAGCTGAAGCTTTCTTT.

The CDR3 bases are TGTGCCAGCAGCAAAGCTGAGACAGGGGGCCACTCTGGGGCCAACGTCCTGACTTTC. Translation: CASSKAETGGHSGANVLTF. V is TRBV21-1 and J is TRBJ2-6; TRBD1 reflects the table's D call only, with no check against the DNA. TRBV21-1 has pseudogene status. The length of the CDR3 is 19 residues.

The chain links TRBV14 to TRBJ2-7; D perhaps matches TRBD1 (6 bases). In germline, CDR1 is SGHDN, CDR2 FVKESK. Between the trimmed V and J ends, which lost 2 bases and 6 bases, there was a span of 14 bases. The CDR3 spans 14 residues. CDR3 sequence reads: CASSQSGARGEQYF. In nucleotides, the CDR3 is TGTGCCAGCAGCCAATCAGGGGCCAGGGGCGAGCAGTACTTC.

This rearrangement joins TRBV7-9 to TRBJ2-1; 12 bases map to TRBD2. The CDR3 length is 17 residues. The V gene end was trimmed by 5 bases and the J gene end by 7 bases; junction bases not matched to a gene: 12. CDR1 is SEHNR, CDR2 FQNEAQ, per germline (reference sequence). The CDR3 here is CASSPGLAGPRYNEQFF. As DNA, the CDR3 is TGTGCCAGCAGCCCAGGACTAGCGGGGCCTAGGTATAATGAGCAGTTCTTC.

The V gene is TRBV11-2, the J gene TRBJ2-7, with 9 bases aligning to TRBD1. Per the germline V gene, CDR1 is SGHAT and CDR2 is FQNNGV. V shed 4 bases, J shed 2 bases, and the junction held 6 bases outside the gene matches. The CDR3 runs to 15 residues. The CDR3 DNA is TGTGCCAGCAGCTCTCCGGGACAGGGAACCTACGAGCAGTACTTC. Amino acids: CASSSPGQGTYEQYF.

The gene calls are TRBV5-1 and TRBJ2-3, with 12 bases identical to TRBD2. Germline loops: CDR1 SGHRS, CDR2 YFSETQ. The CDR3 sequence is 16 residues long. The junction had 3 bases not matched to a gene; V was cut back by 0 bases and J by 4 bases. CDR3 in DNA: TGCGCCAGCAGCTTGGGGCTAGCGGGAGGGTCAGATACGCAGTATTTT. Protein product: CASSLGLAGGSDTQYF.

The rearrangement uses TRBV3-1 (or the pseudogene TRBV3-2) and TRBJ1-2; no reliable D call. This CDR3 spans 15 amino acids. Trimming pared 0 bases from V and 7 bases from J, leaving 15 bases between. Germline V gene sequence: CDR1 LGHDT, CDR2 YNNKEL (reference sequence). Written as DNA, the CDR3 is TGTGCCAGCAGCCAAGATATGGGCGGCGGAGGTGGCTACACCTTC. Its translation is CASSQDMGGGGGYTF.

In nucleotides, the CDR3 is TGTGCCTGGAGTCACCAGAACTATGGCTACACCTTC. Protein sequence: CAWSHQNYGYTF. The J gene is TRBJ1-2, the V gene TRBV30, with D uncertain. CDR3 length equals 12 residues. Per the germline V gene, CDR1 is GTSNPN and CDR2 is SVGIG (reference sequence). The germline V and J ends were trimmed by 2 bases and 2 bases, with 6 bases remaining between them.

V and J are TRBV30 and TRBJ1-6; TRBD1 might be the D (5 bases). Germline V gene data show CDR1 as GTSNPN and CDR2 as SVGIG (reference sequence). Trimming shortened V by 2 bases and J by 8 bases, and 13 bases separated the two germline ends. This CDR3 has 14 residues. CDR3 bases: TGTGCCTGGAGTCAGGGTTCGTCTGATTCACCCCTCCACTTT. It encodes CAWSQGSSDSPLHF.

The chain uses TRBV24-1 and TRBJ2-2; 8 bases line up with TRBD2. The CDR3 contains 16 residues. Germline CDR1 KGHDR, CDR2 SFDVKD. The junction had 7 bases not matched to a gene; V was cut back by 3 bases and J by 5 bases. The DNA for the CDR3 is TGTGCCACCAGTGATCCTAAAGCGGGGGCTACCGGGGAGCTGTTTTTT. Its translation is CATSDPKAGATGELFF.